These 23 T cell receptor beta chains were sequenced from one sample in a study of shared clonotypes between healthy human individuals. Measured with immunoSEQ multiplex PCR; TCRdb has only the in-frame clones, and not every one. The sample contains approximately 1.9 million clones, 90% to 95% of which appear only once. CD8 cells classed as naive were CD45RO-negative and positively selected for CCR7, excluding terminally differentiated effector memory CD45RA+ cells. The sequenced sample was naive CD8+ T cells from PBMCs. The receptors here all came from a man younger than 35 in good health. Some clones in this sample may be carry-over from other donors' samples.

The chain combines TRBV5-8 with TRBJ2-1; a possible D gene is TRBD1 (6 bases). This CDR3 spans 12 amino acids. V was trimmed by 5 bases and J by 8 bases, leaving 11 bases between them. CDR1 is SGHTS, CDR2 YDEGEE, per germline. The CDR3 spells CASRPQGYEQFF. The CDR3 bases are TGTGCCAGCAGACCACAGGGTTATGAGCAGTTCTTC.

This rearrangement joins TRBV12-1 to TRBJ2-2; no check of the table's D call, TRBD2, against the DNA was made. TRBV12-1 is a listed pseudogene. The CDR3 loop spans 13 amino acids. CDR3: CASKPRNTGELFF. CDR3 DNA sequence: TGTGCCAGCAAGCCAAGGAACACCGGGGAGCTGTTTTTT.

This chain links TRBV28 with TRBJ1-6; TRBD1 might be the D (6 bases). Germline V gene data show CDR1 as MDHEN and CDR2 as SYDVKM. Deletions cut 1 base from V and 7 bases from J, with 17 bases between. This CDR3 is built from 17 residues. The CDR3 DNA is TGTGCCAGCAGTTTATCCGCACAGGACAGCCTAAATTCACCCCTCCACTTT. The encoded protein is CASSLSAQDSLNSPLHF. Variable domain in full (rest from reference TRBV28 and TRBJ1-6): DVKVTQSSRYLVKRTGEKVFLECVQDMDHENMFWYRQDPGLGLRLIYFSYDVKMKEKGDIPEGYSVSREKKERFSLILESASTNQTSMYLCASSLSAQDSLNSPLHFGNGTRLTVT.

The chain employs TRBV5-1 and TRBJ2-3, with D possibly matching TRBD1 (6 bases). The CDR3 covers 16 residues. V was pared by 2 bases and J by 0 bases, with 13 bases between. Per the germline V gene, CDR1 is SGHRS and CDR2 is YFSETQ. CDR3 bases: TGCGCCAGCAGCTTCACTAGGACAGCTAGCACAGATACGCAGTATTTT. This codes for CASSFTRTASTDTQYF.

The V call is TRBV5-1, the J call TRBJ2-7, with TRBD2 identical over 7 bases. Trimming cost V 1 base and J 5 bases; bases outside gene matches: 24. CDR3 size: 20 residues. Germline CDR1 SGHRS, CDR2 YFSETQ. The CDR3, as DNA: TGCGCCAGCAGCTTGTACCCTGGTAGCGGGTCTATTCCCTCGGGGCACGAGCAGTACTTC. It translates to CASSLYPGSGSIPSGHEQYF.

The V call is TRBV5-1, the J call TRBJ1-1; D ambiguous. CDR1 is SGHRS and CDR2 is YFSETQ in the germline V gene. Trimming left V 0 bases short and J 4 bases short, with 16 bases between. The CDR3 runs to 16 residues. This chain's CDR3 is CASSLVAGLRSTEAFF. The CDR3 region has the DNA TGCGCCAGCAGCTTGGTGGCAGGACTGAGGAGCACTGAAGCTTTCTTT. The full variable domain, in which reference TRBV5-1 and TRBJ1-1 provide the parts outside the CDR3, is KAGVTQTPRYLIKTRGQQVTLSCSPISGHRSVSWYQQTPGQGLQFLFEYFSETQRNKGNFPGRFSGRQFSNSRSEMNVSTLELGDSALYLCASSLVAGLRSTEAFFGQGTRLTVV.

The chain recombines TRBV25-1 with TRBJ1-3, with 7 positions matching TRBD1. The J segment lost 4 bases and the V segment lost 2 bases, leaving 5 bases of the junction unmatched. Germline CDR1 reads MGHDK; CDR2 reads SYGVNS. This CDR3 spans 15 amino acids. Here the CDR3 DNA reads TGTGCCAGCAGTGAAGGGCCAGGGGGAGGAAACACCATATATTTT. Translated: CASSEGPGGGNTIYF. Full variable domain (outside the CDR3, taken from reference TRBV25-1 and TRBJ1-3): EADIYQTPRYLVIGTGKKITLECSQTMGHDKMYWYQQDPGMELHLIHYSYGVNSTEKGDLSSESTVSRIRTEHFPLTLESARPSHTSQYLCASSEGPGGGNTIYFGEGSWLTVV.

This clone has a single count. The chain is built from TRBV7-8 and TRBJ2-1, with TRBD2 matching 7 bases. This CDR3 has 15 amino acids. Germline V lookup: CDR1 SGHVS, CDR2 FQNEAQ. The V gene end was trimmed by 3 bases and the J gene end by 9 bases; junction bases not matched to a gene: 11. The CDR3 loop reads CASSFLKLAQGEQFF. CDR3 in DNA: TGTGCCAGCAGCTTTCTGAAACTAGCGCAGGGTGAGCAGTTCTTC.

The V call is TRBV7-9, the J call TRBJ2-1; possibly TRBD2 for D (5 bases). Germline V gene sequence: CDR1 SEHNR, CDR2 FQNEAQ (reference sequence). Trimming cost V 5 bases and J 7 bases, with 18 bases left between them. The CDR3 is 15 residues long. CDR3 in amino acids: CASSTFKRGGNEQFF. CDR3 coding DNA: TGTGCCAGCAGCACCTTTAAACGGGGTGGGAATGAGCAGTTCTTC.

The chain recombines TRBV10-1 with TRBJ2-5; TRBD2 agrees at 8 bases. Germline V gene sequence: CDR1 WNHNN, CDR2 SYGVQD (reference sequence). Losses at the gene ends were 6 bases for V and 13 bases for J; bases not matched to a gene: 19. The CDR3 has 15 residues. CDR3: CASRIVAGTMGGPYF. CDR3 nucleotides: TGCGCCAGCAGGATCGTAGCGGGAACCATGGGGGGGCCGTACTTC.

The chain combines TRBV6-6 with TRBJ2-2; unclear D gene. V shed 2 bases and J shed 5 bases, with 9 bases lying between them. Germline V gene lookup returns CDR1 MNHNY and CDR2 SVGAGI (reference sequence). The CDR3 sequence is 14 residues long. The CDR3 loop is CASSYQEETGELFF. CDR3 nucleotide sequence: TGTGCCAGCAGTTACCAAGAAGAAACCGGGGAGCTGTTTTTT.

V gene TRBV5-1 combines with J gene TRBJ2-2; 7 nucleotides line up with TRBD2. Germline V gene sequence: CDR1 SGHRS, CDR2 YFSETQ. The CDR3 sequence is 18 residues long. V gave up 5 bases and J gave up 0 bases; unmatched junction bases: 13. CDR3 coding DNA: TGCGCCAGCAGGGGAAACCCAGCGGGACTTACGAACACCGGGGAGCTGTTTTTT. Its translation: CASRGNPAGLTNTGELFF.

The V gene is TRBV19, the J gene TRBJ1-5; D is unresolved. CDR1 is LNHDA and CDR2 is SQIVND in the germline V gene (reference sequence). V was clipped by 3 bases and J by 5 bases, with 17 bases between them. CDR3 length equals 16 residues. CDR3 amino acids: CASSIPDALFYQPQHF. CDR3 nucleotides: TGTGCCAGTAGTATCCCGGACGCATTATTTTATCAGCCCCAGCATTTT.

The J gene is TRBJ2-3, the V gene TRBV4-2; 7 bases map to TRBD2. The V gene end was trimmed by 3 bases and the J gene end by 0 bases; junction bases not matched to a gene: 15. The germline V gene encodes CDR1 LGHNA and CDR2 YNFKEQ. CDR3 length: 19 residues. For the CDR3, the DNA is TGTGCCAGCAGCCAGGGAGGACTAGGTCTAGCGACTAGCACAGATACGCAGTATTTT. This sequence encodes CASSQGGLGLATSTDTQYF.

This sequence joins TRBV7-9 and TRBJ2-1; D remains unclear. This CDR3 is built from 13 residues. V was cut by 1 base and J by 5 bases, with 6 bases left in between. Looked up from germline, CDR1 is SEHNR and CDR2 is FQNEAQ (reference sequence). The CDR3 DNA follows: TGTGCCAGCAGCTTAGTCTACGACAATGAGCAGTTCTTC. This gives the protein CASSLVYDNEQFF.

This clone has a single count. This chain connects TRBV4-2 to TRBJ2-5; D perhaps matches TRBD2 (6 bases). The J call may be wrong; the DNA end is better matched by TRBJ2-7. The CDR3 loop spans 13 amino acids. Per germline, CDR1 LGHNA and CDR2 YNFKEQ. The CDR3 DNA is TGTGCCAGCAGCCATCAGGGTAGCGGCGAGCAGTACTTC. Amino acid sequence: CASSHQGSGEQYF.

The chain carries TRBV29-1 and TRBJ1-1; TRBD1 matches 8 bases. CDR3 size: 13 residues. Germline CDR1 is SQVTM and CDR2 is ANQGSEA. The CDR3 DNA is TGCAGTTTTAGGACAGGGCCTTGGACTGAAGCTTTCTTT. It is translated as CSFRTGPWTEAFF. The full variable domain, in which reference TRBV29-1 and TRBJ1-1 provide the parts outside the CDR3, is SAVISQKPSRDICQRGTSLTIQCQVDSQVTMMFWYRQQPGQSLTLIATANQGSEATYESGFVIDKFPISRPNLTFSTLTVSNMSPEDSSIYLCSFRTGPWTEAFFGQGTRLTVV.

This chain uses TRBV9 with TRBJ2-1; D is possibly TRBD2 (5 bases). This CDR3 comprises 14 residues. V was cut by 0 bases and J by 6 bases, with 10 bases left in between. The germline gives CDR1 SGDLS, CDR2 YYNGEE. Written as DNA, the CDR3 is TGTGCCAGCAGCGTAGATAGCGTCACCAATGAGCAGTTCTTC. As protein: CASSVDSVTNEQFF.

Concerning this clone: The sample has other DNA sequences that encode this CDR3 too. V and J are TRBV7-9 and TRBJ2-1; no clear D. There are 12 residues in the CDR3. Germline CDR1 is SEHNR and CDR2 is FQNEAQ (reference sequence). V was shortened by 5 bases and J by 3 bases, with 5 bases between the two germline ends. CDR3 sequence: CASSVSYNEQFF. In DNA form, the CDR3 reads TGTGCCAGCAGCGTAAGCTACAATGAGCAGTTCTTC.

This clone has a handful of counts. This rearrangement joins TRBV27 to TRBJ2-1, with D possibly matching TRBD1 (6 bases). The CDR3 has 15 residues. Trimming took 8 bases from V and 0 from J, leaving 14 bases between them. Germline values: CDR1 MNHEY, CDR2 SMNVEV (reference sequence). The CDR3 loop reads CASALRGSSYNEQFF. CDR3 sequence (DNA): TGTGCCAGCGCTCTAAGGGGGAGCTCCTACAATGAGCAGTTCTTC.

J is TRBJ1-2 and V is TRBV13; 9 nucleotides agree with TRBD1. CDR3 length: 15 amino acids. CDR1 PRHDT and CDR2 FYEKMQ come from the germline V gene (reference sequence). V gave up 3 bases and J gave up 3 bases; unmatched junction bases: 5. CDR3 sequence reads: CASSFGTGGDYGYTF. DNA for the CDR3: TGTGCCAGCAGCTTTGGTACAGGGGGCGACTATGGCTACACCTTC. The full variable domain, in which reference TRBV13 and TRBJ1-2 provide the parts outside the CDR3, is AAGVIQSPRHLIKEKRETATLKCYPIPRHDTVYWYQQGPGQDPQFLISFYEKMQSDKGSIPDRFSAQQFSDYHSELNMSSLELGDSALYFCASSFGTGGDYGYTFGSGTRLTVV.

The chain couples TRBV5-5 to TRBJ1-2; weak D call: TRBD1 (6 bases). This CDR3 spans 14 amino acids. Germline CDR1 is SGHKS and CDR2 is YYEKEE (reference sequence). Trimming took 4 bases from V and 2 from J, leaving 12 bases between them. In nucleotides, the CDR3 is TGTGCCAGCAGCACAACCACAGGGAACTATGGCTACACCTTC. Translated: CASSTTTGNYGYTF.

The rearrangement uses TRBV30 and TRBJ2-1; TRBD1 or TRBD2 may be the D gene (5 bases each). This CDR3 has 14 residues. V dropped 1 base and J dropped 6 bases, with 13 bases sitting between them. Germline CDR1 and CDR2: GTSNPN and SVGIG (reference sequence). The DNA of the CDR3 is TGTGCCTGGAGTGGGACCTATGGGGGCAATGAGCAGTTCTTC. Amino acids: CAWSGTYGGNEQFF.